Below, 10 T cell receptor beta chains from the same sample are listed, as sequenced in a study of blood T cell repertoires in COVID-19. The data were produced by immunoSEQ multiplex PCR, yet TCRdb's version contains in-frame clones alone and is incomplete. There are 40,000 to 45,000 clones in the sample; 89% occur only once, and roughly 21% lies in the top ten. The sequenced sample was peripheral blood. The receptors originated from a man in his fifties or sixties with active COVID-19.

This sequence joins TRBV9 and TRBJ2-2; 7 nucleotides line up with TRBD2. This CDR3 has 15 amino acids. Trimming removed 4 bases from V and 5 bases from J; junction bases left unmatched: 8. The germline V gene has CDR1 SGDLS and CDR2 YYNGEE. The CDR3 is CASSPSTAGTGELFF. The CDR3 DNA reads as TGTGCCAGCAGCCCGTCGACAGCGGGAACCGGGGAGCTGTTTTTT.

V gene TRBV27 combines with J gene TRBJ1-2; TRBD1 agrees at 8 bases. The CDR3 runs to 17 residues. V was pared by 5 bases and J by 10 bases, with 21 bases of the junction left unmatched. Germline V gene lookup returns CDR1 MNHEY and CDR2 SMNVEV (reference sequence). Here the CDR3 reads CASSARGGVRTGWDYTF. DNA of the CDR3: TGTGCCAGCAGTGCAAGAGGGGGGGTACGGACAGGGTGGGACTACACCTTC.

This CDR3 reads CASSPRTGGSSSPLHF. Here the CDR3 DNA reads TGTGCCAGCAGCCCCCGGACAGGGGGTTCTAGTTCACCCCTCCACTTT. The chain joins TRBV7-6 to TRBJ1-6, with 10 bases that match TRBD1. This CDR3 is built from 16 residues. Germline CDR1 and CDR2: SGHVS and FNYEAQ. V trimming: 5 bases; J trimming: 9 bases; junction bases outside the gene matches: 10.

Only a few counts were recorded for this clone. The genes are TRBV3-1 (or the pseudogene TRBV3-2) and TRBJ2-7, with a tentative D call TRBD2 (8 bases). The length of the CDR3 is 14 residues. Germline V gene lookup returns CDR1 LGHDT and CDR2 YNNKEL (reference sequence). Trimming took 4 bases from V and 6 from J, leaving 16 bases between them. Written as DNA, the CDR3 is TGTGCCAGCAGCCCCCGGGAGGGGGCAGGCGAGCAGTACTTC. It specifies CASSPREGAGEQYF.

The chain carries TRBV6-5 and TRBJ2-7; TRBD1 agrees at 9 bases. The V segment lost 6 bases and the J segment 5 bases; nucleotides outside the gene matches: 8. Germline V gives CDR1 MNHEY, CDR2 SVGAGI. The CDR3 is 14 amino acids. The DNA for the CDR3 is TGTGCCAGCAGGTGGACAGGGGCTGAGCACGAGCAGTACTTC. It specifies CASRWTGAEHEQYF.

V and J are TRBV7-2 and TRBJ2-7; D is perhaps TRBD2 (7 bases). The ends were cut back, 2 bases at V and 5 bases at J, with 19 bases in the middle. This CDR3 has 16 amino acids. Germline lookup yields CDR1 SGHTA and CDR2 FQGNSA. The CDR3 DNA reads TGTGCCAGCAGCTTACGGGGGGCCGTAACCTATGACGAGCAGTACTTC. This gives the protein CASSLRGAVTYDEQYF.

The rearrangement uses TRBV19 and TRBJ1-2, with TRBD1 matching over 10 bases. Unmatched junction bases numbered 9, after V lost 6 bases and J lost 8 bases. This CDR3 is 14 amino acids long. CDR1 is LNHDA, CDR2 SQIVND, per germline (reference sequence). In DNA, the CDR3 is TGTGCCAGTAGATGGGGGGACAGGGGAGACGGCTACACCTTC. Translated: CASRWGDRGDGYTF. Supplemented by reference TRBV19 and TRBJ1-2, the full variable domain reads DGGITQSPKYLFRKEGQNVTLSCEQNLNHDAMYWYRQDPGQGLRLIYYSQIVNDFQKGDIAEGYSVSREKKESFPLTVTSAQKNPTAFYLCASRWGDRGDGYTFGSGTRLTVV.

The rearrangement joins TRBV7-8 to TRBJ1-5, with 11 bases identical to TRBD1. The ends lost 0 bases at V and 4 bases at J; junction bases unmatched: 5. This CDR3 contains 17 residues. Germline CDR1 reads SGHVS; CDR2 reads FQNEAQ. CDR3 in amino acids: CASSLAGGTGGNQPQHF. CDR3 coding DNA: TGTGCCAGCAGCTTAGCGGGTGGGACAGGGGGTAATCAGCCCCAGCATTTT. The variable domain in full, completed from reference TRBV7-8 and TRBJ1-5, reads GAGVSQSPRYKVAKRGQDVALRCDPISGHVSLFWYQQALGQGPEFLTYFQNEAQLDKSGLPSDRFFAERPEGSVSTLKIQRTQQEDSAVYLCASSLAGGTGGNQPQHFGDGTRLSIL.

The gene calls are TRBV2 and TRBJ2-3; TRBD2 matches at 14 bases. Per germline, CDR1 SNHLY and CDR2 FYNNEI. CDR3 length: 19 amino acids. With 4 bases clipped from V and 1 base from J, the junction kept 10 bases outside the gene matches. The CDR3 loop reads CASSAFGLAGGLGTDTQYF. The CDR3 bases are TGTGCCAGCAGTGCCTTCGGACTAGCGGGAGGTCTGGGCACAGATACGCAGTATTTT.

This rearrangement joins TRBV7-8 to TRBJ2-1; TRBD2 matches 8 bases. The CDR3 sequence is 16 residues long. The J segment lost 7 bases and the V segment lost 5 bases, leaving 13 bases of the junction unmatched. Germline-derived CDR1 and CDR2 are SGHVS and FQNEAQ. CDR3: CASSQVGTSRYNEQFF. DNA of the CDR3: TGTGCCAGCAGCCAAGTGGGGACTAGTCGATATAATGAGCAGTTCTTC.